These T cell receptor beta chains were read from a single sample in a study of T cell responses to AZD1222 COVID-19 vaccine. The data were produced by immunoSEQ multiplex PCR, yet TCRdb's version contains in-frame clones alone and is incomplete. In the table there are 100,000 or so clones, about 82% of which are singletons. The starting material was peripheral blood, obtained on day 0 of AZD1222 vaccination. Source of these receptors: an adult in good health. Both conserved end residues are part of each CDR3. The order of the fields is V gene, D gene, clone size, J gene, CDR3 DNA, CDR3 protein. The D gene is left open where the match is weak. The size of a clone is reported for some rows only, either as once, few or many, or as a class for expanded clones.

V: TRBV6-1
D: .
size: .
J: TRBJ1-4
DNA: TGTGCCAGCAGTGAAGTTCAGGGTTTGAAACTGTTTTTT
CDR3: CASSEVQGLKLFF

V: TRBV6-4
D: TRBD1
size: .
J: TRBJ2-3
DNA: TGTGCCACGAGAAGGACAGGGGGAGAAGATACGCAGTATTTT
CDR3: CATRRTGGEDTQYF

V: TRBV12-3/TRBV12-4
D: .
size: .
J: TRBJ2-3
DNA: TGTGCCAGCAGGATAACAGATACGCAGTATTTT
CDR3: CASRITDTQYF

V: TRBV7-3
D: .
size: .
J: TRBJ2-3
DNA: TGTGCCAGCAGCTTAGGGGTAGCGGGACAGGGAGATACGCAGTATTTT
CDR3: CASSLGVAGQGDTQYF

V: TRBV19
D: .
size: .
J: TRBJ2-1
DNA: TGTGCCAGTAGTAGTCCGGGTAGCTCCTACAATGAGCAGTTCTTC
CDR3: CASSSPGSSYNEQFF

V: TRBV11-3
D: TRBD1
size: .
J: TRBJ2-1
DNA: TGTGCCAGCAGCCTGGGACAGGGAGTAAATGAGCAGTTCTTC
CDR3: CASSLGQGVNEQFF

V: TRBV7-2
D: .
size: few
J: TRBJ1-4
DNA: TGTGCCAGCAGCTTAGAGGGAACAGGGACTGAACTGTTTTTT
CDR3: CASSLEGTGTELFF

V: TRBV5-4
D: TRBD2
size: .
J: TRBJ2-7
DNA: TGTGCCAGCAGCCCCGGGACTAGCGCTTACGAGCAGTACTTC
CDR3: CASSPGTSAYEQYF

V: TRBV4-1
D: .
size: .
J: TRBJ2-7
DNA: TGCGCCAGCAGCCAAGGTAGCGACTACGAGCAGTACTTC
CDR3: CASSQGSDYEQYF

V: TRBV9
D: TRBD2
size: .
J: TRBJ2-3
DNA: TGTGCCAGCAGCGTAGTAGCGGGAGGGCCTACAGATACGCAGTATTTT
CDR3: CASSVVAGGPTDTQYF

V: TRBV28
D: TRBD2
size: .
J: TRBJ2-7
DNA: TGTGCCAGCAGTTTTGTCGGGACTAGCGGGAACCACGAGCAGTACTTC
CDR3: CASSFVGTSGNHEQYF

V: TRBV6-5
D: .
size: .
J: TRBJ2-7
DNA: TGTGCCAGCACCATGTCGAGGGACGAGCAGTACTTC
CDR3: CASTMSRDEQYF

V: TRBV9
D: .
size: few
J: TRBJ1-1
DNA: TGTGCCAGCAGCGTAGAACAAATAGTAGGCACTGAAGCTTTCTTT
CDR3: CASSVEQIVGTEAFF

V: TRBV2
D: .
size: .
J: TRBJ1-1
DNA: TGTGCCAGCAGTCCCGTTACTGAAGCTTTCTTT
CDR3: CASSPVTEAFF

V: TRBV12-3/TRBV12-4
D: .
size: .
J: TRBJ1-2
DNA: TGTGCCAGCAGTTCGGGTAGCGGCTACACCTTC
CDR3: CASSSGSGYTF

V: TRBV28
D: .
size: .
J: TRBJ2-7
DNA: TGTGCCAGCAGTCCCCCCCGGGGGGCGGGATACGAGCAGTACTTC
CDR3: CASSPPRGAGYEQYF

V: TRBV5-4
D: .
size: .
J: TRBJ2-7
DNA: TGTGCCAGCAGCTCGACAGGAATTTCGGACGAGCAGTACTTC
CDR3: CASSSTGISDEQYF

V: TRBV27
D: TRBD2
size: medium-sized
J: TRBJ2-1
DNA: TGTGCCAGCAGTCTTAGACTAGCGGGAGGGTGGGATGAGCAGTTCTTC
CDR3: CASSLRLAGGWDEQFF

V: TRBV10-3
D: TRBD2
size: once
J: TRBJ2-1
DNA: TGTGCCATCAGGAACGGACTAGCGGGGCCATACAATGAGCAGTTCTTC
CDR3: CAIRNGLAGPYNEQFF

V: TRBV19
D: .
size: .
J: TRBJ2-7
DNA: TGTGCCAGCGGGAACGGACGCTACGAGCAGTACTTC
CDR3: CASGNGRYEQYF

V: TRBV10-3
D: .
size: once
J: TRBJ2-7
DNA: TGTGCCATCGGGATGGGGGGTCGGTACGAGCAGTACTTC
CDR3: CAIGMGGRYEQYF

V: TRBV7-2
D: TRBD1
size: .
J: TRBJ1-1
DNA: TGTGCCAGCAGCTATGACAGGGGAGGAAACACTGAAGCTTTCTTT
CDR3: CASSYDRGGNTEAFF

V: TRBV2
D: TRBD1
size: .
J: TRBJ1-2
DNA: TGTGCCAGCAGTGCGGACAGGTGGGCTAACTATGGCTACACCTTC
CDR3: CASSADRWANYGYTF

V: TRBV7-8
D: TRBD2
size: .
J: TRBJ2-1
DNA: TGTGCCAGCAGCACGGCCGGGACTAGCGGGAGGAATGAGCAGTTCTTC
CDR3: CASSTAGTSGRNEQFF

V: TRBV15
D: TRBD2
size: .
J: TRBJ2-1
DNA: TGTGCCACCAGCAGGTTAGCGGGAGGTAGGGAGCAGTTCTTC
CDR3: CATSRLAGGREQFF

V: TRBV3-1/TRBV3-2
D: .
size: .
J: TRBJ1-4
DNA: TGTGCCAGCAGCCAAGCTGGACAGACTAATGAAAAACTGTTTTTT
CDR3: CASSQAGQTNEKLFF

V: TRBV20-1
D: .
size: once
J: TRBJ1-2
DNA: TGCAGTGCTAGGGACACTACCTACACCTTC
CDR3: CSARDTTYTF

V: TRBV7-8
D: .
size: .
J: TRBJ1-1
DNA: TGTGCCAGCAGCTTGCGTAGAGTTATGAACACTGAAGCTTTCTTT
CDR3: CASSLRRVMNTEAFF

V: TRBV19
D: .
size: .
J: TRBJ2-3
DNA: TGTGCCAGTAGTGTTAGCGGAACTAGCACAGATACGCAGTATTTT
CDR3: CASSVSGTSTDTQYF

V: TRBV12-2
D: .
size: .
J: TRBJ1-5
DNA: TGTGCAAGTCGCTTAGGGACGCTACAGGGGAACAATCAGCCCCAGCATTTT
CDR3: CASRLGTLQGNNQPQHF

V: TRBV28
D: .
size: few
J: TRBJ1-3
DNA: TGTGCCAGCAGTTTCTCAGGCAGGGCCGGCTCTGGAAACACCATATATTTT
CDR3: CASSFSGRAGSGNTIYF

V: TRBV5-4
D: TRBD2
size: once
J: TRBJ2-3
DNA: TGTGCCAGCAGCTTAGGTAGCGGGAGTGTAACAGATACGCAGTATTTT
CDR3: CASSLGSGSVTDTQYF